This T cell receptor (beta chain) appears in the sequencing data of a study of T cells in Graves' hyperthyroidism and ophthalmopathy. Comments on this clonotype: Its antigen is not identified.

Over 18 months, lack of ophthalmopathy progression marked Graves' hyperthyroidism as stable. Those with hyperthyroidism were 18 to 65 years old, newly diagnosed, and ill for under 2 months. Study-wide results and limits: The model's output predicted ophthalmopathy at a median of approximately 6.5 months prior to onset.

The CDR3 sequence is 15 residues long. The V end was cut by 6 bases, the J end by 4 bases, with 18 bases between. Germline V lookup: CDR1 SNHLY, CDR2 FYNNEI. From RNA transcripts, TCR beta CDR3 regions were amplified. The HTBI primer set drove a first-round RT-PCR of the TCR CDR3. TCRdb fed the multiplex PCR reads into MiXCR, producing one record per CDR3 protein. The table shows roughly 570,000 distinct CDR3 sequences, with roughly 50% occurring only once. The genes are TRBV2 and TRBJ1-2; D perhaps matches TRBD1 (6 bases). This clonotype originated in a woman younger than 35 with Graves' hyperthyroidism. The sequenced sample consisted of peripheral blood or thyroid tissue (not recorded which). For the CDR3, the DNA is TGTGCCAGCAGCAGCTTAAGGGACACCATCTATGGCTACACCTTC. This gives the protein CASSSLRDTIYGYTF.